A single sample is the source of the 12 T cell receptor beta chains below, sequenced in a study of T cell changes during pregnancy in multiple sclerosis (dated by TCRdb to the late 2010s). Library prep was done by the immunoSEQ multiplex PCR assay. Here the immuneACCESS table is served through TCRdb, limited to in-frame sequences with V and J called. Missing clones are a known gap in these copies; in checked studies unresolved V genes cover under half, and the rest lacks a known reason. The sample has around 50,000 clones on record, about 90% of them singletons. The leading ten clones occupy roughly 0.66% of the sample. Sample: CD4+ T cells from peripheral blood mononuclear cells, taken after pregnancy. The receptors were gathered from a female donor in good health, enrolled as a control in a pregnancy study.

The gene calls are TRBV6-5 and TRBJ1-2; TRBD1 matches at 7 bases. This CDR3 is 12 amino acids long. The V segment lost 8 bases and the J segment 3 bases; nucleotides outside the gene matches: 3. Germline V gene data show CDR1 as MNHEY and CDR2 as SVGAGI. CDR3 nucleotide sequence: TGTGCCAGCGCCGGGACAGACTATGGCTACACCTTC. This translates into CASAGTDYGYTF.

The chain employs TRBV7-9 and TRBJ2-7; maybe TRBD1 (6 bases). The germline V gene encodes CDR1 SEHNR and CDR2 FQNEAQ (reference sequence). V was shortened by 5 bases and J by 6 bases, with 20 bases between the two germline ends. The length of the CDR3 is 15 residues. The CDR3 region has the DNA TGTGCCAGCAGCCACAGGGTATCGGGATCGGGCGAGCAGTACTTC. This sequence encodes CASSHRVSGSGEQYF.

The rearrangement links TRBV2 to TRBJ2-5; no clear D. CDR3 length equals 14 residues. Germline V CDR1 and CDR2: SNHLY, FYNNEI. V was clipped by 5 bases and J by 5 bases, with 15 bases between them. The CDR3 DNA sequence: TGTGCCAGCAGTACGAACGGGTTCGGGGAGACCCAGTACTTC. It yields the protein CASSTNGFGETQYF.

The chain couples TRBV6-1 to TRBJ2-4; a weak D match, TRBD2 (6 bases). The CDR3 loop spans 15 amino acids. V lost 8 bases and J 0 bases, leaving 14 bases between the germline ends. The germline V gene encodes CDR1 MNHNS and CDR2 SASEGT. In DNA form, the CDR3 reads TGTGCCAGCGGAGGGACTCCCTTAGCCAAAAACATTCAGTACTTC. Amino acids: CASGGTPLAKNIQYF.

The V gene is TRBV9, the J gene TRBJ1-1, with a weak D call TRBD1 (5 bases). Germline CDR1 SGDLS, CDR2 YYNGEE. CDR3 length: 15 amino acids. V was clipped by 3 bases and J by 5 bases, with 17 bases between them. Written as DNA, the CDR3 is TGTGCCAGCAGCGGGGCAGTTGGGGCGGTGACTGAAGCTTTCTTT. Translating gives CASSGAVGAVTEAFF.

This clone was observed once. The chain employs TRBV27 and TRBJ2-3; TRBD1 matches at 7 bases. The germline CDR1 and CDR2 sequences are MNHEY and SMNVEV (reference sequence). The CDR3 sequence is 16 residues long. J lost 0 bases, V lost 6 bases, and 9 bases had no gene match. CDR3 sequence: CASSLIRGPSTDTQYF. The CDR3 bases are TGTGCCAGCAGCCTTATTAGGGGGCCGAGCACAGATACGCAGTATTTT.

V and J are TRBV15 and TRBJ1-4; D unresolved. This CDR3 has 14 residues. Germline V CDR1 and CDR2: LNHNV, YYDKDF (reference sequence). Trimming shortened V by 0 bases and J by 13 bases, and 15 bases separated the two germline ends. The DNA of the CDR3 is TGTGCCACCAGCAGAGAGCAGGCTAGCTTTGGACTGTTTTTT. It translates to CATSREQASFGLFF.

The V call is TRBV29-1, the J call TRBJ2-2; D is unresolved. The germline V gene has CDR1 SQVTM and CDR2 ANQGSEA. Trimming stripped 3 bases from V and 1 base from J, with 3 bases between. This CDR3 has 12 residues. The CDR3: CSVDRNTGELFF. The CDR3 nucleotides read TGCAGCGTTGACCGGAACACCGGGGAGCTGTTTTTT.

The genes are TRBV10-2 and TRBJ2-4, with 8 bases matching TRBD1. Looked up from germline, CDR1 is WSHSY and CDR2 is SAAADI. The CDR3 has 16 residues. V was pared by 3 bases and J by 8 bases, with 12 bases of the junction left unmatched. CDR3 amino acids: CASSDYRGKRQYIQYF. The CDR3 nucleotides are TGCGCCAGCAGTGATTACAGGGGGAAGAGACAGTACATTCAGTACTTC.

The gene calls are TRBV15 and TRBJ1-3; no clear D gene. Trimming pared 5 bases from V and 0 bases from J, leaving 5 bases between. Germline V gives CDR1 LNHNV, CDR2 YYDKDF (reference sequence). This CDR3 is 13 amino acids long. CDR3 residues: CATSGSSGNTIYF. CDR3 in DNA: TGTGCCACCAGCGGGAGCTCTGGAAACACCATATATTTT.

The CDR3 region has the DNA TGTGCCAGCAGCTTAGCGACAGTGCTAGTAGGGCAGTACTTC. Its translation is CASSLATVLVGQYF. The gene calls are TRBV7-8 and TRBJ2-7; a possible D gene is TRBD1 (5 bases). CDR1 and CDR2 from the germline V gene are SGHVS and FQNEAQ. This CDR3 has 14 amino acids. Deletions cut 0 bases from V and 9 bases from J, with 15 bases between.

V and J are TRBV29-1 and TRBJ1-3; possible D gene TRBD1, 5 bases. The CDR3 consists of 15 residues. Trimming shortened V by 3 bases and J by 5 bases, and 17 bases separated the two germline ends. From germline, CDR1 is SQVTM and CDR2 ANQGSEA. CDR3 nucleotide sequence: TGCAGCGTTGAGTCCCCGGGACTCCGAAGAAACACCATATATTTT. As protein: CSVESPGLRRNTIYF. The entire variable domain, with the rest obtained from reference TRBV29-1 and TRBJ1-3, is as follows: SAVISQKPSRDICQRGTSLTIQCQVDSQVTMMFWYRQQPGQSLTLIATANQGSEATYESGFVIDKFPISRPNLTFSTLTVSNMSPEDSSIYLCSVESPGLRRNTIYFGEGSWLTVV.